The rows below give T cell receptor beta chains drawn from one sample of a study of blood T cell repertoires in COVID-19. TCRdb's table, derived via immunoSEQ multiplex PCR, lists solely in-frame clones and lacks some. The repertoire holds approximately 50,000 clones, with roughly 90% as singletons. Sequencing was performed on peripheral blood. These receptors were obtained from a human donor in a cohort sampled during active COVID-19. Both conserved end residues are part of each CDR3. Fields, in order: CDR3 DNA, CDR3 protein, J gene, clone size, D gene, V gene. D genes are given only for firm matches. Not all rows give a size; the values are once, few, many and, for expanded clones, a class.

TGTGCCAGCAGCCCATTAGCGGGAGGGCTTGATACGCAGTATTTT,CASSPLAGGLDTQYF,TRBJ2-3,.,TRBD2,TRBV3-1/TRBV3-2
TGTGCCAGCGCAGGGACTAGCGGAAACGAGCAGTACTTC,CASAGTSGNEQYF,TRBJ2-7,.,TRBD2,TRBV7-9
TGTGCCAGCAGCTCCCGCCCGAGTGGGGAGCTGTTTTTT,CASSSRPSGELFF,TRBJ2-2,few,.,TRBV7-3
TGTGCCAGCAGTTCCCAGGACAACTCCTACGAGCAGTACTTC,CASSSQDNSYEQYF,TRBJ2-7,.,.,TRBV27
TGTGCCAGCAGGGGGACTACGTATGGCTACACCTTC,CASRGTTYGYTF,TRBJ1-2,.,.,TRBV25-1
TGTGCCAGCAGCGTAGCGGGGGTGTCTCCCTACGAGCAGTACTTC,CASSVAGVSPYEQYF,TRBJ2-7,.,TRBD2,TRBV3-1/TRBV3-2
TGTGCCACCAGCACGACAGGGCTGAATCAGCCCCAGCATTTT,CATSTTGLNQPQHF,TRBJ1-5,.,TRBD1,TRBV15
TGTGCCAGCAGTGAGCGATCTGGAAACACCATATATTTT,CASSERSGNTIYF,TRBJ1-3,.,.,TRBV2
TGTGCCAGCCTCCGTAATATAGCGGGAGGGTGGTCCTACGAGCAGTACTTC,CASLRNIAGGWSYEQYF,TRBJ2-7,.,TRBD2,TRBV28
TGTGCCATCAGTGCGCGGCTAGGGGAAGAGACCCAGTACTTC,CAISARLGEETQYF,TRBJ2-5,.,.,TRBV10-3
TGTGCCAGCGGGACAGGGGGCGATGGCTACACCTTC,CASGTGGDGYTF,TRBJ1-2,.,TRBD1,TRBV6-5
TGTGCCAGTAGTATCTACGTCGGGACAGGTGCTGAAAAACTGTTTTTT,CASSIYVGTGAEKLFF,TRBJ1-4,.,TRBD1,TRBV19
TGTGCCAGCAGCTCTCTGGGACAGGGGGAGTACGAGCAGTACTTC,CASSSLGQGEYEQYF,TRBJ2-7,.,TRBD1,TRBV11-1
TGTGCCAGCAGCGGCCAGCGGGAGAGTTCCTACGAGCAGTACTTC,CASSGQRESSYEQYF,TRBJ2-7,.,TRBD2,TRBV9
TGCGCCAGCAGCTTGGACAGGACTGAAGCTTTCTTT,CASSLDRTEAFF,TRBJ1-1,.,.,TRBV5-1
TGTGCCAGCAGTCGACAGGGCCGCGGGGAAAAACTGTTTTTT,CASSRQGRGEKLFF,TRBJ1-4,.,TRBD1,TRBV6-5
TGTGCCAGCAGTTTTCGGCGGGCCCACGAGCAGTACTTC,CASSFRRAHEQYF,TRBJ2-7,.,.,TRBV12-3/TRBV12-4
TGTGCCAGCAGTCGACCGGGGGAAAGTGGCTACACCTTC,CASSRPGESGYTF,TRBJ1-2,few,.,TRBV11-2
TGCGCCAGCAGCACCACCAGTCGGGGGGTCGGGGCCAACGTCCTGACTTTC,CASSTTSRGVGANVLTF,TRBJ2-6,.,TRBD2,TRBV5-1